These 9 T cell receptor beta chains came from one sample sequenced in a study of cytomegalovirus exposure and HLA in healthy donors. Both 60 Vbeta primers and 13 Jbeta primers went into the PCR. The method was immunoSEQ multiplex PCR; TCRdb's version includes in-frame clones alone and lacks a portion of them. The sample comprises about 100,000 clones, about four fifths of which are singletons, and 2.5% to 3% rests with the top ten. Sequencing was done on a sample of PBMCs. Source of these receptors: a female donor in good health and CMV-seropositive.

The rearrangement uses TRBV6-5 and TRBJ1-3; 7 bases are a match to TRBD1. Germline assignment: CDR1 MNHEY and CDR2 SVGAGI. The CDR3 is made up of 15 amino acids. V lost 10 bases, J lost 5 bases, and 14 bases stayed unmatched. CDR3: CATTPRQGVRNTIYF. The CDR3 DNA follows: TGTGCCACGACCCCCCGACAGGGAGTAAGAAACACCATATATTTT.

This chain links TRBV28 with TRBJ1-6; D call uncertain. The germline CDR1 and CDR2 sequences are MDHEN and SYDVKM. The CDR3 has 12 amino acids. V was trimmed by 3 bases and J by 8 bases, leaving 5 bases between them. The CDR3 region has the DNA TGTGCCAGCAGTTTGACTTATTCACCCCTCCACTTT. This gives the protein CASSLTYSPLHF.

The rearrangement joins TRBV5-4 to TRBJ2-7; a possible D gene is TRBD2 (5 bases). V shed 4 bases and J shed 3 bases, with 20 bases lying between them. Germline loops: CDR1 SGHNT, CDR2 YYREEE (reference sequence). This CDR3 contains 16 residues. The CDR3 here is CASSAQTRGGRYEQYF. CDR3 nucleotides: TGTGCCAGCAGCGCCCAAACTAGAGGCGGGCGCTACGAGCAGTACTTC.

The chain links TRBV29-1 to TRBJ1-4; D may be TRBD1 (6 bases). The CDR3 has 14 amino acids. Trimming removed 4 bases at V and 4 bases at J, with 13 bases between. CDR1 and CDR2 from the germline V gene are SQVTM and ANQGSEA. CDR3 amino acids: CSVAPTGLNEKLFF. The CDR3 bases are TGCAGCGTTGCCCCGACAGGACTTAATGAAAAACTGTTTTTT.

CDR3 loop: CASTSGGSGNQPQHF. The CDR3 DNA reads TGTGCCAGCACCTCCGGGGGTTCGGGCAATCAGCCCCAGCATTTT. The rearrangement joins TRBV27 to TRBJ1-5; tentative D call: TRBD1 (5 bases). Germline CDR1 is MNHEY and CDR2 is SMNVEV (reference sequence). V was shortened by 7 bases and J by 2 bases, with 15 bases between the two germline ends. This CDR3 is built from 15 residues.

The chain combines TRBV10-3 with TRBJ2-7; TRBD2 aligns across 7 bases. Germline V gene sequence: CDR1 ENHRY, CDR2 SYGVKD. V dropped 6 bases and J dropped 2; count of bases not matched to a gene: 4. The CDR3 consists of 13 residues. In DNA, the CDR3 is TGTGCCATCAGCTCTAGCGGCCCCTACGAGCAGTACTTC. As protein: CAISSSGPYEQYF.

The chain joins TRBV11-2 to TRBJ1-4; D is uncertain. The CDR3 length is 15 residues. Germline V CDR1 and CDR2: SGHAT, FQNNGV. The germline V and J ends were trimmed by 1 base and 0 bases, with 6 bases remaining between them. Here the CDR3 reads CASSLGAATNEKLFF. The CDR3 coding sequence is TGTGCCAGCAGCTTAGGGGCTGCAACTAATGAAAAACTGTTTTTT.

The chain combines TRBV5-1 with TRBJ2-5; 10 nucleotides match TRBD2. The CDR3 spans 17 residues. Germline assignment: CDR1 SGHRS and CDR2 YFSETQ. With V trimmed by 0 bases and J by 11 bases, 16 bases remained unmatched. As DNA, the CDR3 is TGCGCCAGCAGCTTGGGGGGCCCGACTAGCGGGCGGCCGAATCAGTACTTC. It translates to CASSLGGPTSGRPNQYF. The variable domain in full, with the rest retrieved from reference TRBV5-1 and TRBJ2-5, is KAGVTQTPRYLIKTRGQQVTLSCSPISGHRSVSWYQQTPGQGLQFLFEYFSETQRNKGNFPGRFSGRQFSNSRSEMNVSTLELGDSALYLCASSLGGPTSGRPNQYFGPGTRLLVL.

The chain is built from TRBV6-6 and TRBJ1-1; TRBD1 aligns across 8 bases. V trimming: 7 bases; J trimming: 3 bases; junction bases outside the gene matches: 7. The germline gives CDR1 MNHNY, CDR2 SVGAGI (reference sequence). The CDR3 totals 14 residues. In DNA form, the CDR3 reads TGTGCCAGCATCTACAGGGGGTTTGACACTGAAGCTTTCTTT. Translating it yields CASIYRGFDTEAFF.